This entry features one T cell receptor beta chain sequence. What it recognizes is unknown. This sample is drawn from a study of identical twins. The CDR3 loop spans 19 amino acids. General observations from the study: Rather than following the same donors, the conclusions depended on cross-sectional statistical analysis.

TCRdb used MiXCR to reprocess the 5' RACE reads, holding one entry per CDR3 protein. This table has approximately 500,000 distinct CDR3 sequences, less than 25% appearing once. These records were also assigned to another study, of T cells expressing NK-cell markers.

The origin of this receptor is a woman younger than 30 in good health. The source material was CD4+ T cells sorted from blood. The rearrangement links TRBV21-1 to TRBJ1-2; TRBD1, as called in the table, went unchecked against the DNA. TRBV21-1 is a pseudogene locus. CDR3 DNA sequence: TGTGCCAGCAGCCCCCACATCGGACAGGGGGCTAGGAGGGACTATGGCTACACCTTC. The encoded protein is CASSPHIGQGARRDYGYTF.